The clone carrying this T cell receptor beta chain was observed at least ten times. Its antigen is still unknown. The read falls 3 residues short of the CDR3 end, and the missing part is taken from the germline J gene. The CDR3 totals 15 residues. CDR1 SGHTA and CDR2 FQGNSA come from the germline V gene. Trimming removed 5 bases from V and 5 bases from J; junction bases left unmatched: 6. The source of the sample is a study of T cell clonality in common variable immunodeficiency. General study results and limits: Shared TCRbeta clones were fewer between CVID subjects than controls. Common variable immunodeficiency TCR beta sequences reportedly had fewer deletions and N-nucleotide insertions. CVID subjects had higher TCRbeta clonality than healthy controls, most marked in about a third.

Both groups were predominantly of Caucasian heritage. The repertoire was sequenced with immunoSEQ multiplex PCR; TCRdb's copy has only in-frame clones and lacks some. This sample comprises roughly 50,000 clones, none seen once only. The V gene is TRBV7-2, the J gene TRBJ1-5; the match to TRBD1 covers 10 bases. Material: peripheral blood mononuclear cells. This TCR was sampled from a person aged 18 to 75 in good health. The CDR3 loop is CASSDRDRGHQPQHF. The covered CDR3 bases are TGTGCCAGCAGCGACCGGGACAGGGGACATCAGCCC.